The rows below give T cell receptor beta chains drawn from one sample of a study of blood T cell repertoires in COVID-19. The protocol was immunoSEQ multiplex PCR, while the TCRdb copy is restricted to in-frame clones and leaves out a portion. The sample records over 300,000 clones, approximately 88% being singletons. The sequenced sample consisted of peripheral blood. These receptors came from a man aged 35-49 years with acute or convalescent COVID-19. CDR3s include the opening cysteine and the closing phenylalanine or tryptophan. The order of the fields is J gene, V gene, D gene, clone size, CDR3 DNA, CDR3 protein. The D gene is left open where the match is weak. The size entry is marked missing in some rows and otherwise reads once, few, many or a size class.

j_call: TRBJ2-7; v_call: TRBV5-6; d_call: TRBD2; clone_size: .; cdr3_nt: TGTGCCAGCAGCAAACTAGCGGGGGGCCCCTACGAGCAGTACTTC; cdr3_aa: CASSKLAGGPYEQYF
j_call: TRBJ1-4; v_call: TRBV28; d_call: .; clone_size: .; cdr3_nt: TGTGCCAGCAAGGAGCGGCAGGAAAAACTGTTTTTT; cdr3_aa: CASKERQEKLFF
j_call: TRBJ1-4; v_call: TRBV5-1; d_call: .; clone_size: .; cdr3_nt: TGCGCCAGCAGCTTGGAAAGCGTGTTCGGTGAAAAACTGTTTTTT; cdr3_aa: CASSLESVFGEKLFF
j_call: TRBJ2-7; v_call: TRBV9; d_call: .; clone_size: .; cdr3_nt: TGTGCCAGCAGCGTCGCGGGATCCTTCGAGCAGTACTTC; cdr3_aa: CASSVAGSFEQYF
j_call: TRBJ1-2; v_call: TRBV4-3; d_call: TRBD1; clone_size: .; cdr3_nt: TGCGCCAGCAGCCCTGGACAGGGATTCGGCTACACCTTC; cdr3_aa: CASSPGQGFGYTF
j_call: TRBJ2-7; v_call: TRBV28; d_call: TRBD1; clone_size: once; cdr3_nt: TGTGCCAGCAGTTTAATAGGACAGGGCCACGAGCAGTACTTC; cdr3_aa: CASSLIGQGHEQYF
j_call: TRBJ1-1; v_call: TRBV30; d_call: .; clone_size: .; cdr3_nt: TGTGCCTGGAGTGTTCAGGTGAACACTGAAGCTTTCTTT; cdr3_aa: CAWSVQVNTEAFF
j_call: TRBJ2-6; v_call: TRBV2; d_call: .; clone_size: few; cdr3_nt: TGTGCCAGCAGTGAAAGCCTCTCTGGGGCCAACGTCCTGACTTTC; cdr3_aa: CASSESLSGANVLTF
j_call: TRBJ2-7; v_call: TRBV11-3; d_call: .; clone_size: .; cdr3_nt: TGTGCCAGCAAAGTCAAGGAGGGCACCCTTTACGAGCAGTACTTC; cdr3_aa: CASKVKEGTLYEQYF
j_call: TRBJ2-7; v_call: TRBV9; d_call: TRBD1; clone_size: .; cdr3_nt: TGTGCCAGCAGCGTTGGTCCAGGGGGCTACGAGCAGTACTTC; cdr3_aa: CASSVGPGGYEQYF
j_call: TRBJ1-2; v_call: TRBV6-6; d_call: .; clone_size: .; cdr3_nt: TGTGCCAGGTTCAGGGTGAACTTCCGGGGCTACACCTTC; cdr3_aa: CARFRVNFRGYTF